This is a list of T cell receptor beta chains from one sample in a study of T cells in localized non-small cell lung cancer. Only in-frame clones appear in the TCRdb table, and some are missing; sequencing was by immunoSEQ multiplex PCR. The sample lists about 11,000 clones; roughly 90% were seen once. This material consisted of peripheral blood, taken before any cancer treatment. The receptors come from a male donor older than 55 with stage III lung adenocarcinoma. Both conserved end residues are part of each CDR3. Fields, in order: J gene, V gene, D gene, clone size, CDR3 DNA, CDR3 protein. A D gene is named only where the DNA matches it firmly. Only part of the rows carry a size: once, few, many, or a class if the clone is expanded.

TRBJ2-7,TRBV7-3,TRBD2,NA,TGTGCCAGCAGCTTAAGGGCGGGACTAGGCTACGAGCAGTACTTC,CASSLRAGLGYEQYF
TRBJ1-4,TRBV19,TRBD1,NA,TGTGCCAGTAGTAATGACAGGGCGTCGGTTTATGAAAAACTGTTTTTT,CASSNDRASVYEKLFF
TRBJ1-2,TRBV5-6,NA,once,TGTGCCAGCAGCTTGTTCGGGGTCGTTGGAGGCTACACCTTC,CASSLFGVVGGYTF
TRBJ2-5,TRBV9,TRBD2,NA,TGTGCCAGCACCCCCGGGGGGGTCCTCGCTGAGACCCAGTACTTC,CASTPGGVLAETQYF
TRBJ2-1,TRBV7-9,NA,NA,TGTGCCAGCAGCTTGGGGGACGAGCAGTTCTTC,CASSLGDEQFF
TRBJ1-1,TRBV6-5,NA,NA,TGTGCCAGCAGTTACTCGAGGAACACTGAAGCTTTCTTT,CASSYSRNTEAFF
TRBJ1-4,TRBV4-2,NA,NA,TGTGCCAGCAGCCGTTGGGGCGAGGTTGAAAAACTGTTTTTT,CASSRWGEVEKLFF
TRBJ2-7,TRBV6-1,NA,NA,TGTGCCAGCACCCACAGCTACGAGCAGTACTTC,CASTHSYEQYF
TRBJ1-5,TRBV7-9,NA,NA,TGTGCCAGCAGCTTAGCAGGGGAGGGCAATCAGCCCCAGCATTTT,CASSLAGEGNQPQHF
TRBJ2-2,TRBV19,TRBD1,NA,TGTGCCAGTACCCAGGGACAGGGGGCGAACGGGGAGCTGTTTTTT,CASTQGQGANGELFF
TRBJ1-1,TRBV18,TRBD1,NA,TGTGCCAGCTCAAGAACAGGGGGCACTGAAGCTTTCTTT,CASSRTGGTEAFF
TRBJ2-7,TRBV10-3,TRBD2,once,TGTGCCATCAGTGACTCGAGCACTAGCGGGATTCTGGACGAGCAGTACTTC,CAISDSSTSGILDEQYF
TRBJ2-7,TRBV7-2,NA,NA,TGTGCCAGCAGCTTTGCTAGCTCCTACGAGCAGTACTTC,CASSFASSYEQYF
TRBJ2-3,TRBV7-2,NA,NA,TGTGCCAGCAGCTTAGGAGGGGCCAAGGATACGCAGTATTTT,CASSLGGAKDTQYF
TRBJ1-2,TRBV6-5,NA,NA,TGTGCCAGCAGCCCAACTACGGGGACTGAGTATGGCTACACCTTC,CASSPTTGTEYGYTF
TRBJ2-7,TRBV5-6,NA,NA,TGTGCCAGCAGCGAGAAAGGGGGGGCCCACTACGAGCAGTACTTC,CASSEKGGAHYEQYF
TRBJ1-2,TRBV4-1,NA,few,TGCGCCAGCAGCCAAGAAGGGCGTTCCCCCTCCTATGGCTACACCTTC,CASSQEGRSPSYGYTF
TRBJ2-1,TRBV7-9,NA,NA,TGTGCCAGCAGCTTAGATCGGCGGGATCGGGATGAGCAGTTCTTC,CASSLDRRDRDEQFF
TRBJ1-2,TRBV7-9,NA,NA,TGTGCCAGCAGCTTAACGTTTCGGGCGGGTGGCTACACCTTC,CASSLTFRAGGYTF
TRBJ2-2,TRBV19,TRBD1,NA,TGTGCCAGTAGTGTTCCCCTAGGGACAGGGACATCAATCAGACAAGGTCGGGAGCTGTTTTTT,CASSVPLGTGTSIRQGRELFF
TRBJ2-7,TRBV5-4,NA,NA,TGTGCCAGCAGCTTGCCGGGCAGGGGCCTCTACGAGCAGTACTTC,CASSLPGRGLYEQYF
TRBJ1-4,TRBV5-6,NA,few,TGTGCCAGCAGCTTGAATGGACAGACCTATGAAAAACTGTTTTTT,CASSLNGQTYEKLFF
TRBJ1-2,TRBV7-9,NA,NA,TGTGCCAGCAGCTCCACCGGGGTCTCTTATGGCTACACCTTC,CASSSTGVSYGYTF
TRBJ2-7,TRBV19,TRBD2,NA,TGTGCCAGTAGTATGAAGCGGGACTCCTACGAGCAGTACTTC,CASSMKRDSYEQYF
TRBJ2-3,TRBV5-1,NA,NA,TGCGCCAGCAGCGCGACTAGTTCGTTAAGGACAGATACGCAGTATTTT,CASSATSSLRTDTQYF
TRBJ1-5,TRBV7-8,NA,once,TGTGCCAGCAGCTTACAGGGTAGTCAGCCCCAGCATTTT,CASSLQGSQPQHF
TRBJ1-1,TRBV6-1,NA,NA,TGTGCCAGCAGCCCCTACCCGAACACTGAAGCTTTCTTT,CASSPYPNTEAFF
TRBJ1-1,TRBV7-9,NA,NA,TGTGCCAGCAGCTCGACGGTGAACACTGAAGCTTTCTTT,CASSSTVNTEAFF
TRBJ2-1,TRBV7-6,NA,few,TGTGCCAGCAGCTTAGCCCCTGAGACTAGTCCCACATACAATGAGCAGTTCTTC,CASSLAPETSPTYNEQFF
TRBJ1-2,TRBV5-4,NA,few,TGTGCCAGCAGGTTGTTCGGGGGTGACTATGGCTACACCTTC,CASRLFGGDYGYTF
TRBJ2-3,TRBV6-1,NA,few,TGTGCCAGCAGTGTGGACAGTGGATCAGCAGATACGCAGTATTTT,CASSVDSGSADTQYF
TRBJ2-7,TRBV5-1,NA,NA,TGCGCCAGCAGCCCAAGAATCCCCCCTTGGGAGCAGTACTTC,CASSPRIPPWEQYF
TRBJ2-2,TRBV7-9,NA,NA,TGTGCCAGCAGCTTAGACAGGATCGGGGAGCTGTTTTTT,CASSLDRIGELFF
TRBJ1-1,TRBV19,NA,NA,TGTGCCAGTAGTAGGGGGCCAGGGGCTCCATTGAACACTGAAGCTTTCTTT,CASSRGPGAPLNTEAFF
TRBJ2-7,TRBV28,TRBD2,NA,TGTGCCAGCAGCGGGTCTTTAGGTAGCGGGAGGGCCTACGAGCAGTACTTC,CASSGSLGSGRAYEQYF
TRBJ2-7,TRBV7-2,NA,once,TGTGCCAGCAGCTTTGCGGGTGCAGGCTACGAGCAGTACTTC,CASSFAGAGYEQYF
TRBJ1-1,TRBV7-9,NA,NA,TGTGCCAGCAGCTTAGTAGGTGGGAACACTGAAGCTTTCTTT,CASSLVGGNTEAFF
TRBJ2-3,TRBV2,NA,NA,TGTGCCAGCAGGAGGGGCCTGGGCGGAAGCACAGATACGCAGTATTTT,CASRRGLGGSTDTQYF
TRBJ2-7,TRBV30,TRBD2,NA,TGTGCCTGGAGTGGACTAGCGGGAGGGCCCTATTCCGAGCAGTACTTC,CAWSGLAGGPYSEQYF
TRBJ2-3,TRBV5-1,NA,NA,TGCGCCAGCAGCTTGTTGAATGGACAGCCTAAAGTTGGAGATACGCAGTATTTT,CASSLLNGQPKVGDTQYF